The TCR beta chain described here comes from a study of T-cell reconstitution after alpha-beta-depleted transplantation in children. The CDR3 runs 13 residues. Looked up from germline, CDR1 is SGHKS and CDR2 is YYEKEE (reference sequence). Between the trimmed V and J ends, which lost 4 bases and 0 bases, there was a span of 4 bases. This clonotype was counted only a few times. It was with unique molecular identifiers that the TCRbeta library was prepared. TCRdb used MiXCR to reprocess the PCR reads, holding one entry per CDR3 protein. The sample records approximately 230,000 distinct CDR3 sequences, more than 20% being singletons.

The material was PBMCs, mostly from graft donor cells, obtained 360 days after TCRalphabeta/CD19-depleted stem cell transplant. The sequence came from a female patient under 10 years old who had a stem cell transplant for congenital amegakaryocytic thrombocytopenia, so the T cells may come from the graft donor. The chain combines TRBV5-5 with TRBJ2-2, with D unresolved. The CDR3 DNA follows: TGTGCCAGCAGCCCGGCGAACACCGGGGAGCTGTTTTTT. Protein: CASSPANTGELFF. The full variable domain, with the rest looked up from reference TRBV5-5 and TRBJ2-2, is DAGVTQSPTHLIKTRGQQVTLRCSPISGHKSVSWYQQVLGQGPQFIFQYYEKEERGRGNFPDRFSARQFPNYSSELNVNALLLGDSALYLCASSPANTGELFFGEGSRLTVL.